These 22 T cell receptor beta chains were all obtained from the same sample, sequenced in a study of T cells in Graves' hyperthyroidism and ophthalmopathy. RNA transcripts served as the template for amplifying TCR beta CDR3 regions. The HTBI primer set was used in a first-round RT-PCR of the TCR CDR3. One entry per CDR3 protein results from TCRdb running MiXCR on the multiplex PCR reads. Of 560,000 or so distinct CDR3 sequences listed, 46% are singletons. The sequenced sample consisted of peripheral blood or thyroid tissue (not recorded which). The receptor set was obtained from a woman younger than 35 with Graves' hyperthyroidism.

There are many counts of this clonotype. The V call is TRBV2, the J call TRBJ1-5; TRBD1 is a possible D gene (6 bases). CDR1 is SNHLY, CDR2 FYNNEI, per germline. The CDR3 contains 14 residues. V lost 6 bases and J 0 bases, leaving 9 bases between the germline ends. The CDR3 sequence: CASRGHYSNQPQHF. CDR3 in DNA: TGTGCCAGCAGGGGACATTATAGCAATCAGCCCCAGCATTTT.

This chain uses TRBV25-1 with TRBJ1-2; the D is unclear. Germline CDR1 is MGHDK and CDR2 is SYGVNS. The CDR3 is made up of 13 amino acids. The V and J ends lost 4 bases and 2 bases respectively, with 8 bases between them. Written as DNA, the CDR3 is TGTGCCAGCAGTGCTAGTTTCAACTATGGCTACACCTTC. Its protein is CASSASFNYGYTF.

On this clonotype itself: The junction does not match germline at one end; this may be a read error. V and J are TRBV7-9 and TRBJ2-7, with TRBD1 matching 7 bases. Germline CDR1 is SEHNR and CDR2 is FQNEAQ (reference sequence). The CDR3 is 15 residues long. The CDR3 nucleotides read TGCGCCAGCAGCAAGGATGGACAGGAGGCCCACGAGCAGTACTTC. As protein: CASSKDGQEAHEQYF.

This clonotype was found a few times. The gene calls are TRBV6-6 and TRBJ2-6, with 7 nucleotides matching TRBD1. The CDR3 length is 17 residues. The V gene's germline CDR1 is MNHNY and CDR2 SVGAGI (reference sequence). The V segment lost 2 bases and the J segment 6 bases; nucleotides outside the gene matches: 10. The CDR3 bases are TGTGCCAGCAGTTACAGGACAGGCTCCACGACGGCCAACGTCCTGACTTTC. Amino acid sequence: CASSYRTGSTTANVLTF.

The V call is TRBV24-1, the J call TRBJ1-1; 10 bases are shared with TRBD1. The CDR3 covers 15 residues. CDR1 KGHDR and CDR2 SFDVKD come from the germline V gene. Trimming took 5 bases from V and 3 from J; bases not matched to a gene: 5. This chain's CDR3 is CATSARGTGDTEAFF. The CDR3 nucleotides read TGTGCCACCAGTGCTAGAGGGACAGGGGACACTGAAGCTTTCTTT.

V usage is TRBV10-3 and J usage is TRBJ1-1, with D unclear. V lost 5 bases to trimming and J lost 5 bases, with 9 bases between them. The CDR3 is 12 amino acids. Germline CDR1 and CDR2: ENHRY and SYGVKD. CDR3 coding DNA: TGTGCCATCAGTACCGGGCGAACTGAAGCTTTCTTT. It is translated as CAISTGRTEAFF.

CDR3 loop: CASSVESWGNTEAFF. In nucleotides, the CDR3 is TGTGCCAGCAGCGTAGAATCCTGGGGCAACACTGAAGCTTTCTTT. The chain recombines TRBV9 with TRBJ1-1, with D maybe TRBD1 (5 bases). V lost 0 bases and J lost 2, with 11 bases in between. Germline assignment: CDR1 SGDLS and CDR2 YYNGEE. The CDR3 extends over 15 amino acids.

This clonotype was detected a few times. The rearrangement uses TRBV7-2 and TRBJ2-5; either TRBD1 or TRBD2 may fit D (5 bases each). Germline V gives CDR1 SGHTA, CDR2 FQGNSA. V was pared by 7 bases and J by 5 bases, with 11 bases between. There are 12 residues in the CDR3. CDR3 protein: CASTLGDETQYF. CDR3 DNA sequence: TGTGCCAGCACCTTGGGGGACGAGACCCAGTACTTC.

This clonotype was observed a few times. The chain joins TRBV20-1 to TRBJ1-4, with unresolved D. The CDR3 is made up of 13 amino acids. Germline V gene sequence: CDR1 DFQATT, CDR2 SNEGSKA (reference sequence). The V and J ends lost 5 bases and 7 bases respectively, with 14 bases between them. The CDR3 nucleotides are TGCAGTGCTCTGGACCCGGGAGGTGAAAAACTGTTTTTT. Amino acid sequence: CSALDPGGEKLFF.

Only a few counts were recorded for this clonotype. The chain carries TRBV6-1 and TRBJ2-6, with D perhaps matching TRBD2 (6 bases). Per germline, CDR1 MNHNS and CDR2 SASEGT. The CDR3 loop spans 16 amino acids. Trimming took 8 bases from V and 5 from J, leaving 19 bases between them. The CDR3 DNA reads as TGTGCCAGCGCCCGAGCAGTCAGGGACTGGGCCAACGTCCTGACTTTC. Translated: CASARAVRDWANVLTF.

This rearrangement joins TRBV29-1 to TRBJ1-2; TRBD1 aligns across 9 bases. The CDR3 spans 13 residues. Germline V gene lookup returns CDR1 SQVTM and CDR2 ANQGSEA. Trimming at V came to 6 bases and at J to 0 bases, leaving 2 bases not matched to a gene. The CDR3 DNA reads TGCAGCGTCCGGGACAGGGCTAACTATGGCTACACCTTC. Protein: CSVRDRANYGYTF.

Comment on this clonotype: The conserved phenylalanine or tryptophan is not found at the CDR3 terminus, so this likely reflects a read error. The chain links TRBV2 to TRBJ1-4; tentatively, D is TRBD1 (6 bases). Trimming left V 7 bases short and J 7 bases short, with 16 bases between. The germline V gene has CDR1 SNHLY and CDR2 FYNNEI. The CDR3 has 14 amino acids. In DNA form, the CDR3 reads TGTGCCAGCACCGAGGGGGGCAGGAGTGAAAAACTGTTTTCT. This encodes CASTEGGRSEKLFS.

This clonotype was seen a handful of times. One end of the junction does not line up with germline, which may come from a read error. J is TRBJ2-5 and V is TRBV7-9; 8 positions agree with TRBD2. The germline gives CDR1 SEHNR, CDR2 FQNEAQ (reference sequence). The CDR3 totals 15 residues. Here the CDR3 DNA reads TGCGCCAGCAGCCAAGAAGGACTAGCTGAAGAGACCCAGTACTTC. Its protein is CASSQEGLAEETQYF.

The V gene is TRBV7-3, the J gene TRBJ2-7; unclear D gene. Trimming took off 3 bases at V and 7 bases at J, with 13 bases between the two ends. Germline V gives CDR1 SGHTA, CDR2 FQGTGA. This CDR3 has 13 residues. The CDR3 DNA reads TGTGCCAGCAGCTTGGGGTACACCGGGGAGCAGTACTTC. It is translated as CASSLGYTGEQYF. Drawing the rest from reference TRBV7-3 and TRBJ2-7, the complete variable domain is GAGVSQTPSNKVTEKGKYVELRCDPISGHTALYWYRQSLGQGPEFLIYFQGTGAADDSGLPNDRFFAVRPEGSVSTLKIQRTERGDSAVYLCASSLGYTGEQYFGPGTRLTVT.

V usage is TRBV11-1 and J usage is TRBJ1-1; D is ambiguous. Germline V CDR1 and CDR2: SGHAT, FQDESV (reference sequence). The V end lost 4 bases, the J end lost 5 bases, and 14 bases lay between the germline ends. The CDR3 consists of 14 residues. CDR3: CASSSPGEPTEAFF. For the CDR3, the DNA is TGTGCCAGCAGCTCACCTGGGGAGCCAACTGAAGCTTTCTTT.

As to this clonotype: Germline is not matched at one junction end, which may reflect a read error. This rearrangement joins TRBV7-2 to TRBJ1-2, with D perhaps matching TRBD1 (5 bases). Germline V lookup: CDR1 SGHTA, CDR2 FQGNSA. The CDR3 consists of 14 residues. DNA for the CDR3: TGCGCCAGCAGCCAAGCCCAGGGTTTTAATGGCTACACCTTC. Amino acid sequence: CASSQAQGFNGYTF.

The V call is TRBV7-9, the J call TRBJ1-4; D might be TRBD1 (6 bases). From germline, CDR1 is SEHNR and CDR2 FQNEAQ (reference sequence). The CDR3 runs to 16 residues. V was clipped by 2 bases and J by 3 bases, with 13 bases between them. The CDR3 region is CASSLTGREANEKLFF. CDR3 bases: TGTGCCAGCAGCTTAACAGGGAGGGAAGCTAATGAAAAACTGTTTTTT.

V is TRBV7-9 and J is TRBJ2-5, with D unclear. The CDR3 has 12 residues. Between the trimmed V and J ends, which lost 6 bases and 3 bases, there was a span of 8 bases. Germline V CDR1 and CDR2: SEHNR, FQNEAQ (reference sequence). The CDR3 DNA reads as TGTGCCAGCAGACCGGGCGAAGAGACCCAGTACTTC. This gives the protein CASRPGEETQYF.

This clonotype was found a few times. This chain uses TRBV19 with TRBJ2-7, with a possible D match to TRBD1 (5 bases). The CDR3 is 14 amino acids. Trimming pared 5 bases from V and 1 base from J, leaving 12 bases between. Germline V lookup: CDR1 LNHDA, CDR2 SQIVND (reference sequence). The CDR3 DNA reads TGTGCCAGTAGTCCCAGGGTAGCATCCTACGAGCAGTACTTC. Encoded protein: CASSPRVASYEQYF.

This clonotype has more than one count but fewer than ten. This chain connects TRBV3-1 to TRBJ2-5, with D tentatively TRBD2 (6 bases). Trimming shortened V by 1 base and J by 3 bases, and 9 bases separated the two germline ends. Germline loops: CDR1 LGHDT, CDR2 YNNKEL (reference sequence). The CDR3 runs to 14 residues. The CDR3 nucleotides read TGTGCCAGCAGCCAAGCGGGGGTGGAAGAGACCCAGTACTTC. Protein: CASSQAGVEETQYF.

Note on this clonotype: This may come from a read error, since a much larger clone is one base off. This chain joins TRBV7-9 and TRBJ1-5, with D hard to call. CDR1 and CDR2 from the germline V gene are SEHNR and FQNEAQ (reference sequence). The CDR3 loop spans 15 amino acids. V lost 5 bases and J 4 bases, leaving 15 bases between the germline ends. As DNA, the CDR3 is TGTGCCAGCAGCCCGGAGAGTAGTAGGAATCAGCCCCAGCATTTT. It translates to CASSPESSRNQPQHF.

This clonotype has only a few counts. V usage is TRBV9 and J usage is TRBJ1-1; 10 bases are shared with TRBD1. The CDR3 consists of 13 residues. CDR1 is SGDLS, CDR2 YYNGEE, per germline. V was clipped by 4 bases and J by 10 bases; unmatched bases: 7. The CDR3 DNA follows: TGTGCCAGCAGCTCGAGACAGGGGGCCGCAGCTTTCTTT. It encodes CASSSRQGAAAFF. Based on the CDR3 plus reference TRBV9 and TRBJ1-1, the full variable domain is DSGVTQTPKHLITATGQRVTLRCSPRSGDLSVYWYQQSLDQGLQFLIQYYNGEERAKGNILERFSAQQFPDLHSELNLSSLELGDSALYFCASSSRQGAAAFFGQGTRLTVV.